This TCR beta chain was profiled in a study of spatial heterogeneity in lung cancer. By share, this clonotype counts as medium-sized. Its antigen remains unidentified. Study findings and constraints: Tumor mutation count correlated with how many alpha and beta TCRs expanded intratumorally.

TCRdb independently ran MiXCR on the 5' RACE reads; one entry per CDR3 protein. The table lists about 7,400 distinct CDR3 sequences, roughly 6.5% of them singletons, with 8.3% in the top ten. The time point: sample taken at primary tumor resection. Untreated early-stage non-small cell lung cancer patients, 65 to 90 in total, were the donors. This specimen consisted of lung tumor tissue, obtained at surgery. The clonotype originates from a male donor with early-stage non-small cell lung cancer.

The DNA of the CDR3 is TGTGCCAGCAGCCAGGGACGCGGGGACAATGAGCAGTTCTTC. This gives the protein CASSQGRGDNEQFF. The rearrangement uses TRBV13 and TRBJ2-1; possible D gene TRBD2, 6 bases. The CDR3 extends over 14 amino acids. CDR1 and CDR2 (germline): PRHDT, FYEKMQ (reference sequence). Trimming removed 5 bases from V and 5 bases from J, with 13 bases in between.